These T cell receptor beta chains were read from a single sample in a study of T-cell memory formation after mild COVID-19. TCRdb re-analysed the 5' RACE reads in MiXCR, keeping a single row per CDR3 protein. This table holds more than 110,000 distinct CDR3 sequences, approximately 26% found once. Sequencing was performed on PBMCs or a T cell subset sorted from them (not recorded which). The receptors were sampled from an adult woman who had mild COVID-19 (a few samples of this study predate the infection). Cell type and time point are not known. Both conserved end residues are part of each CDR3. D genes are given only for firm matches. The listing skips clone size in some rows; elsewhere it reads once, few, many or a size class.

v_gene,d_gene,abundance,j_gene,CDR3nt,CDR3aa
TRBV27,TRBD2,few,TRBJ2-1,TGTGCCAGCAGTTTAAGACTAGCAGGTTACAATGAGCAGTTCTTC,CASSLRLAGYNEQFF
TRBV5-1,-,many,TRBJ2-7,TGCGCCAGCAGCTTGGGGGATTACGAGCAGTACTTC,CASSLGDYEQYF
TRBV20-1,-,few,TRBJ2-1,TGCAGTGTCGGGGGCCCCCCCGCTGAGCAGTTCTTC,CSVGGPPAEQFF
TRBV12-3/TRBV12-4,-,few,TRBJ2-7,TGTGCCAGCAGTTTAGGGGGGTCCGAGCAGTACTTC,CASSLGGSEQYF
TRBV11-2,-,-,TRBJ2-1,TGTGCCAGCAGCTTAGAGAACTATCTGAGGGAGTTCTTC,CASSLENYLREFF
TRBV10-3,-,-,TRBJ1-1,TGTGCCATCAGTGAGGGGGGACAGAACACTGAAGCTTTCTTT,CAISEGGQNTEAFF
TRBV4-2,-,few,TRBJ1-1,TGTGCCAGCAGCCAAGATGGCCCGGGGGGGATGATGAACACTGAAGCTTTCTTT,CASSQDGPGGMMNTEAFF
TRBV3-1,-,-,TRBJ1-1,TGTGCCAGCAGCCAAGTAACAGATTCCAACACTGAAGCTTTCTTT,CASSQVTDSNTEAFF
TRBV7-2,-,few,TRBJ2-2,TGTGCCAGCAGCTTAGAAGCGGTGGTGTGGGGAGGAACCGGGGAGCTGTTTTTT,CASSLEAVVWGGTGELFF
TRBV27,TRBD2,few,TRBJ2-3,TGTGCCAGTCATTCCGGGACTAGCGGACCCACAGATACGCAGTATTTT,CASHSGTSGPTDTQYF
TRBV9,TRBD1,-,TRBJ1-5,TGTGCCAGCAGCTGGACAGGGGGGGTCGGTCAGCCCCAGCATTTT,CASSWTGGVGQPQHF
TRBV7-9,-,-,TRBJ2-3,TGTGCCAGCAGCTTCCCGAGGGGAGATGATACGCAGTATTTT,CASSFPRGDDTQYF
TRBV6-5,TRBD1,few,TRBJ1-1,TGTGCCAGCAGTGCGATTATCCGGGACAGGGTTGAAGCTTTCTTT,CASSAIIRDRVEAFF
TRBV9,-,-,TRBJ2-3,TGTGCCAGCACCCCCGGTGACAGACCCACAGATACGCAGTATTTT,CASTPGDRPTDTQYF
TRBV4-1,TRBD2,-,TRBJ2-1,TGCGCCAGCAGCCCATCGCTGAGCGGAGCGGGAAGTGGGATCTTC,CASSPSLSGAGSGIF
TRBV9,TRBD2,many,TRBJ2-3,TGTGCCAGCAGCGTAGAGTGGCGGGAGGGGCCAGATACGCAGTATTTT,CASSVEWREGPDTQYF
TRBV21-1,-,few,TRBJ2-1,TGTGCCAGCAGCAAGGGGCGGCAGATCAGCTCCTACAATGAGCAGTTCTTC,CASSKGRQISSYNEQFF
TRBV27,-,-,TRBJ1-1,TGTGCCAGCAGTTTATCGGCCCCGAACACTGAAGCTTTCTTT,CASSLSAPNTEAFF
TRBV14,TRBD2,-,TRBJ2-5,TGTGCCAGCAGCCAAAAACTAGCGGAAGAGACCCAGTACTTC,CASSQKLAEETQYF
TRBV4-1,TRBD1,-,TRBJ1-2,TGCGCCAGCAGCCAAGCGGACAGGGGGTTTAACTATGGCTACACCTTC,CASSQADRGFNYGYTF
TRBV3-1,-,-,TRBJ2-7,TGTGCCAGCAGCCAAGAAATGTACTACGAGCAGTACTTC,CASSQEMYYEQYF
TRBV6-5,-,few,TRBJ1-5,TGTGCCAGCAGTTACTCGAGTACGGGGGGAGGCAATCAGCCCCAGCATTTT,CASSYSSTGGGNQPQHF
TRBV6-5,-,few,TRBJ2-3,TGTGCCAGCCGTGGCAGCCGAGAGGCTTTTTACACAGATACGCAGTATTTT,CASRGSREAFYTDTQYF
TRBV15,-,-,TRBJ2-5,TGTGCCACCAGCACGGGCGGAGGTACCCAGTACTTC,CATSTGGGTQYF
TRBV6-6,TRBD2,-,TRBJ2-7,TGTGCCAGCAGTTCTACTAGCGGTGTTAACTACGAGCAGTACTTC,CASSSTSGVNYEQYF
TRBV5-6,-,few,TRBJ1-1,TGTGCCAGCAGCTTCCGTCCCTACACTGAAGCTTTCTTT,CASSFRPYTEAFF
TRBV27,-,few,TRBJ2-7,TGTGCCAGCAGTGCCTCGATGTCAGGGACCGAGGAGCAGTACTTC,CASSASMSGTEEQYF
TRBV2,TRBD2,-,TRBJ2-5,TGTGCCAGCAGTGGGGGACTAGCGGGACTAGAGACCCAGTACTTC,CASSGGLAGLETQYF
TRBV20-1,TRBD2,-,TRBJ2-7,TGCAGTGCTGGGGAGCGGGAGCACTTGCTCTACGAGCAGTACTTC,CSAGEREHLLYEQYF
TRBV5-1,-,-,TRBJ1-1,TGCGCCAGCAGCCCCGACAGTTACACTGAAGCTTTCTTT,CASSPDSYTEAFF
TRBV11-2,-,-,TRBJ2-7,TGTGCCAGCAGCTTACTGGACAGCACCTACGAGCAGTACTTC,CASSLLDSTYEQYF
TRBV20-1,-,-,TRBJ2-1,TGCAGTGCTAGAGAGCTAGACGAGCAGTTCTTC,CSARELDEQFF
TRBV7-9,TRBD1,few,TRBJ2-5,TGTGCCAGCAGCTCCGGGACAGAAGATGTCCAGTACTTC,CASSSGTEDVQYF
TRBV27,TRBD2,-,TRBJ2-3,TGTGCCAGCAGTCCCGGGACTAGCGGGTCCCCCACAGATACGCAGTATTTT,CASSPGTSGSPTDTQYF
TRBV5-1,-,few,TRBJ1-1,TGCGCCAGCAGCTTCAGGGCCATGAACACTGAAGCTTTCTTT,CASSFRAMNTEAFF
TRBV6-2/TRBV6-3,TRBD2,-,TRBJ2-1,TGTGCCAGCAGGAGGCGGGAGGGCCGGGGTGAGCAGTTCTTC,CASRRREGRGEQFF
TRBV27,TRBD1,many,TRBJ2-7,TGTGCCAGCGGGAACAGGGGAATCAACTACGAGCAGTACTTC,CASGNRGINYEQYF
TRBV6-2/TRBV6-3,-,-,TRBJ1-1,TGTGCCAGCAGTTACCCCCCTGAAGCTTTCTTT,CASSYPPEAFF
TRBV7-9,TRBD2,many,TRBJ2-7,TGTGCCAGCAGTTCCGGGACTAGCGGCTACGAGCAGTACTTC,CASSSGTSGYEQYF
TRBV3-1,TRBD2,few,TRBJ2-1,TGTGCCAGCAGCCACCCTAGCGGGTTATACAATGAGCAGTTCTTC,CASSHPSGLYNEQFF
TRBV24-1,-,few,TRBJ1-2,TGTGCCACCAGTGACCGGGACCTACCTGGGGCTAACTATGGCTACACCTTC,CATSDRDLPGANYGYTF
TRBV9,-,-,TRBJ1-1,TGTGCCAGCAGCACCCGGGACATAATGAACACTGAAGCTTTCTTT,CASSTRDIMNTEAFF
TRBV6-4,TRBD2,few,TRBJ2-1,TGTGCCAGCAGTGCCGCGGCTAGCGGGAGCGGGTACAATGAGCAGTTCTTC,CASSAAASGSGYNEQFF
TRBV9,TRBD1,-,TRBJ2-3,TGTGCCAGCAGCGACCGGGACAGGGAAATGACAGATACGCAGTATTTT,CASSDRDREMTDTQYF
TRBV9,TRBD2,-,TRBJ2-1,TGTGCCAGCAGCGTAGGGCTAGCGGGAGGGCCAGGTTCCTCCTACAATGAGCAGTTCTTC,CASSVGLAGGPGSSYNEQFF
TRBV7-6,TRBD2,few,TRBJ2-3,TGTGCCAGCAGCTTAAATGCCCCACCGGGACTAGCGGATGATACGCAGTATTTT,CASSLNAPPGLADDTQYF
TRBV4-3,-,few,TRBJ2-1,TGCGCCAGCAGCCAAGATATCGGGAGCTCCTACAATGAGCAGTTCTTC,CASSQDIGSSYNEQFF
TRBV5-6,TRBD1,once,TRBJ1-2,TGTGCCAGCAGCCTGGTACAGGGGCCTGATGGCTACACCTTC,CASSLVQGPDGYTF
TRBV5-6,TRBD1,-,TRBJ2-4,TGTGCCAGCAGAGGGACAGGGCAAGAAAACATTCAGTACTTC,CASRGTGQENIQYF
TRBV6-5,-,few,TRBJ1-2,TGTGCCAGCAGTGAATCCGACAGGCTCTATGGCTACACCTTC,CASSESDRLYGYTF